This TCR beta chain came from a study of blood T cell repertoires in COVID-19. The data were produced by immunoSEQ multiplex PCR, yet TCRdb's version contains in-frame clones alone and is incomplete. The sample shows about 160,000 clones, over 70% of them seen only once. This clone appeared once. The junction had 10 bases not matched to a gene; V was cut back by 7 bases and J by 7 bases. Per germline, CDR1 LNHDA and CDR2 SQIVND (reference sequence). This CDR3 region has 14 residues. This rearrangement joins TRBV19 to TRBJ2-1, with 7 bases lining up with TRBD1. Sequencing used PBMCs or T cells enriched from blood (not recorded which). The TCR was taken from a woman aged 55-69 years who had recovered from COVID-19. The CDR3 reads CASKPRQGGNEQFF. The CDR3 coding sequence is TGTGCCAGTAAACCGAGACAGGGCGGGAATGAGCAGTTCTTC. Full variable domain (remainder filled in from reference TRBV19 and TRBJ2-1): DGGITQSPKYLFRKEGQNVTLSCEQNLNHDAMYWYRQDPGQGLRLIYYSQIVNDFQKGDIAEGYSVSREKKESFPLTVTSAQKNPTAFYLCASKPRQGGNEQFFGPGTRLTVL.